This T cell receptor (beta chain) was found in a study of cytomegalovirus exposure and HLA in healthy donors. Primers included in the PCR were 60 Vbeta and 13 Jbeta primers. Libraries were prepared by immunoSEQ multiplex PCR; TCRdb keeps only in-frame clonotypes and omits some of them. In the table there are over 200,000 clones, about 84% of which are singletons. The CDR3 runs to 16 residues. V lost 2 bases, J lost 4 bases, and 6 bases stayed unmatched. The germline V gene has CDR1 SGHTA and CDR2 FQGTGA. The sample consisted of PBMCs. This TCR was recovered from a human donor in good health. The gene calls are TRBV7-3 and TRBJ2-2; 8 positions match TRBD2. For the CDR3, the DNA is TGTGCCAGCAGCTTATTGGCGGGAGGAGGCACCGGGGAGCTGTTTTTT. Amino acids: CASSLLAGGGTGELFF.